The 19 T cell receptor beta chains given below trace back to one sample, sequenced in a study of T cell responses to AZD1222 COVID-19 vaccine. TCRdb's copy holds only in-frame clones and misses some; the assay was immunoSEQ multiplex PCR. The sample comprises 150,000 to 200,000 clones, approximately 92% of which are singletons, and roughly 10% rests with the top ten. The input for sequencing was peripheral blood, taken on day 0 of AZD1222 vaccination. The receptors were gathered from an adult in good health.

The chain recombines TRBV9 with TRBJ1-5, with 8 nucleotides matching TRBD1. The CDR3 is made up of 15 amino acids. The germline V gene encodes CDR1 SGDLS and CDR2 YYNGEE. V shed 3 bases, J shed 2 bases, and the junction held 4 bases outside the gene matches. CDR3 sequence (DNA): TGTGCCAGCAGCGGGGGACAGGATCGCAATCAGCCCCAGCATTTT. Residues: CASSGGQDRNQPQHF.

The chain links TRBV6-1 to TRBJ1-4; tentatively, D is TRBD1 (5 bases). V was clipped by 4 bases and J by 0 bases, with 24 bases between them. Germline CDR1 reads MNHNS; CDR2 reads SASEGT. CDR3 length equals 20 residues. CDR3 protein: CASSALDYRRTTATNEKLFF. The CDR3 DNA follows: TGTGCCAGCAGTGCCCTGGATTATAGGAGGACAACCGCAACTAATGAAAAACTGTTTTTT.

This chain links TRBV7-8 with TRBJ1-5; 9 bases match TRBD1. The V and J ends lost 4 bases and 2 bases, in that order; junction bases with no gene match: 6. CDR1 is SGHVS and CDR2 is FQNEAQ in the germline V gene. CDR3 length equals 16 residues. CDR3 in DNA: TGTGCCAGCAGCTCACTAACAGGGGGCGGCAATCAGCCCCAGCATTTT. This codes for CASSSLTGGGNQPQHF. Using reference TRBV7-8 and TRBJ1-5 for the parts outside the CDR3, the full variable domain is GAGVSQSPRYKVAKRGQDVALRCDPISGHVSLFWYQQALGQGPEFLTYFQNEAQLDKSGLPSDRFFAERPEGSVSTLKIQRTQQEDSAVYLCASSSLTGGGNQPQHFGDGTRLSIL.

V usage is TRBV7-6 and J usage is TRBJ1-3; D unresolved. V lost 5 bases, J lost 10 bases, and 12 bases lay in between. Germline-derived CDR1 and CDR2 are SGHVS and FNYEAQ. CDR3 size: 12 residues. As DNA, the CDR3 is TGTGCCAGCAGCGGCTTCCGAGGGACCATATATTTT. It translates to CASSGFRGTIYF. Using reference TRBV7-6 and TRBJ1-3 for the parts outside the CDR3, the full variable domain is GAGVSQSPRYKVTKRGQDVALRCDPISGHVSLYWYRQALGQGPEFLTYFNYEAQQDKSGLPNDRFSAERPEGSISTLTIQRTEQRDSAMYRCASSGFRGTIYFGEGSWLTVV.

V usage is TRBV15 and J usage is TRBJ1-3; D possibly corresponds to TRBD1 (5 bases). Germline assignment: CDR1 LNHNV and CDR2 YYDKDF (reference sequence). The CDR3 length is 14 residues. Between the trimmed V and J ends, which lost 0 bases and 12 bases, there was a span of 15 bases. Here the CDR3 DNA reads TGTGCCACCAGCAGAGATTTTATAGGGGATGGCATATATTTT. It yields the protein CATSRDFIGDGIYF.

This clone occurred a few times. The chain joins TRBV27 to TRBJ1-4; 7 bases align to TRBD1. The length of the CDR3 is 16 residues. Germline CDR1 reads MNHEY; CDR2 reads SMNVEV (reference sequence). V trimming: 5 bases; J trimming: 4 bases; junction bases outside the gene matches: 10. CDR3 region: CASSISQGWINEKLFF. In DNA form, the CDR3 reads TGTGCCAGCAGTATTTCACAGGGGTGGATTAATGAAAAACTGTTTTTT.

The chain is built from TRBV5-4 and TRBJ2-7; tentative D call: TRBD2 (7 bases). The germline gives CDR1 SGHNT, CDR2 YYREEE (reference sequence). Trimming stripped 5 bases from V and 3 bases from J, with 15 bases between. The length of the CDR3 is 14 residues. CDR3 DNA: TGTGCCAGCAGTTGGGGGGGCGGGAGCTACGAGCAGTACTTC. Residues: CASSWGGGSYEQYF.

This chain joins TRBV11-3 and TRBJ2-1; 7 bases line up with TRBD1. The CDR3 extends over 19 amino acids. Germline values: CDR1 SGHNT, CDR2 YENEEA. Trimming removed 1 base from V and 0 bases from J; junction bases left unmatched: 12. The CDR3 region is CASSLAGTAEFSSYNEQFF. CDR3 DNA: TGTGCCAGCAGCTTAGCCGGGACAGCGGAGTTTAGCTCCTACAATGAGCAGTTCTTC.

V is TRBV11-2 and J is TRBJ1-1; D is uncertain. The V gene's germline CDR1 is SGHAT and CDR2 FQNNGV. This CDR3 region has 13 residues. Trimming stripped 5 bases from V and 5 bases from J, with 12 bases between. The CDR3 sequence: CASSPQLWTEAFF. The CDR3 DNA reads TGTGCCAGCAGCCCACAGTTGTGGACTGAAGCTTTCTTT. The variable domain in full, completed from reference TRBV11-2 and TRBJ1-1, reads EAGVAQSPRYKIIEKRQSVAFWCNPISGHATLYWYQQILGQGPKLLIQFQNNGVVDDSQLPKDRFSAERLKGVDSTLKIQPAKLEDSAVYLCASSPQLWTEAFFGQGTRLTVV.

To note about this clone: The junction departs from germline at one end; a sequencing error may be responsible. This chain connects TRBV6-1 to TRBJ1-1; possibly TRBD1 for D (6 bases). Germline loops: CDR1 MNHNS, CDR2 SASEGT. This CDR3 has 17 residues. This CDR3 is CASSQAQGTGRNTEAFF. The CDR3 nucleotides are TGTGCCAGCAGTCAAGCACAGGGAACGGGTAGAAACACTGAAGCTTTCTTT.

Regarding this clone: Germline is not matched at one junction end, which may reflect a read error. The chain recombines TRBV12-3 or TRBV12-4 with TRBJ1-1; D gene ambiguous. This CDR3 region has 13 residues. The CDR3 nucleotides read TGTGCCAACAGTTTTGCCAGAAACACTGAAGCTTTCTTT. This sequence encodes CANSFARNTEAFF.

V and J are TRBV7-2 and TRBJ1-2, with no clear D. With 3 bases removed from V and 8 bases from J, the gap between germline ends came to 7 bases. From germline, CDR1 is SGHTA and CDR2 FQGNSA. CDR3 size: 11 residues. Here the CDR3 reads CASSLGFGYTF. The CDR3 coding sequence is TGTGCCAGCAGCTTGGGATTCGGCTACACCTTC.

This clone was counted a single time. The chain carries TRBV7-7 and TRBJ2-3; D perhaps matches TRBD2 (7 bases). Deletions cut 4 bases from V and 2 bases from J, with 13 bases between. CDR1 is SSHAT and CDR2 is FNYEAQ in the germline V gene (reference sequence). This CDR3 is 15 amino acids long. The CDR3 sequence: CASSYRGANTDTQYF. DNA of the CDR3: TGTGCCAGCAGCTACCGGGGGGCCAACACAGATACGCAGTATTTT.

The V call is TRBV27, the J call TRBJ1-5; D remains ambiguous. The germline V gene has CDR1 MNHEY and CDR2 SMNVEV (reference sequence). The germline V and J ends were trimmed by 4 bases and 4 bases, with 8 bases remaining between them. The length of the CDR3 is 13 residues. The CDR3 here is CASSSRVNQPQHF. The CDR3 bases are TGTGCCAGCAGTTCGAGGGTTAATCAGCCCCAGCATTTT.

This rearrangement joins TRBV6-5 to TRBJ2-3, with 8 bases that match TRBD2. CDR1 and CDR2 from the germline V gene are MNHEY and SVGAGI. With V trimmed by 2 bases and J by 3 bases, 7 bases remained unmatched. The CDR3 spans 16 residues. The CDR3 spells CASSYGSGTNTDTQYF. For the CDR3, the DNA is TGTGCCAGCAGTTACGGTAGCGGGACGAATACAGATACGCAGTATTTT.

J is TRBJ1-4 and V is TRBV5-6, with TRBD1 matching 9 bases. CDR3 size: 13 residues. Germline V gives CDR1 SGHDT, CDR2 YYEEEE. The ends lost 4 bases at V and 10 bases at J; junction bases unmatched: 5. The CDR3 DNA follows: TGTGCCAGCAGCCTGCGACAGGGGGGAAAACTGTTTTTT. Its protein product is CASSLRQGGKLFF.

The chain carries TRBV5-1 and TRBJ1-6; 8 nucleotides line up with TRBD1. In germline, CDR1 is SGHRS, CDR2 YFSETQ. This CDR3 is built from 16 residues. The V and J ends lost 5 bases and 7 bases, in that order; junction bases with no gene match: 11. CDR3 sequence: CASSSSGQGGNSPLHF. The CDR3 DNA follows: TGCGCCAGCAGTTCCTCCGGACAGGGTGGGAATTCACCCCTCCACTTT.

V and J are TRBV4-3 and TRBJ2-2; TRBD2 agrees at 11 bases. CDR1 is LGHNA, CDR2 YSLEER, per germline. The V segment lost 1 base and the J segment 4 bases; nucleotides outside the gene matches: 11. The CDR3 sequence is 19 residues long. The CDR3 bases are TGCGCCAGCAGCCAAGTACTAGCGGGGGTGCACATGGGCACCGGGGAGCTGTTTTTT. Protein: CASSQVLAGVHMGTGELFF.

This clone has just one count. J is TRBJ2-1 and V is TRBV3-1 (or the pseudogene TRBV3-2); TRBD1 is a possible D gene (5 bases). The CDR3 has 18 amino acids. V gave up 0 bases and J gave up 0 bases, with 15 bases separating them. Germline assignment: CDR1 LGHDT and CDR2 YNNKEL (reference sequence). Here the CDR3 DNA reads TGTGCCAGCAGCCAAGAGTCAGGGCGCCTAAGCTCCTACAATGAGCAGTTCTTC. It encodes CASSQESGRLSSYNEQFF.